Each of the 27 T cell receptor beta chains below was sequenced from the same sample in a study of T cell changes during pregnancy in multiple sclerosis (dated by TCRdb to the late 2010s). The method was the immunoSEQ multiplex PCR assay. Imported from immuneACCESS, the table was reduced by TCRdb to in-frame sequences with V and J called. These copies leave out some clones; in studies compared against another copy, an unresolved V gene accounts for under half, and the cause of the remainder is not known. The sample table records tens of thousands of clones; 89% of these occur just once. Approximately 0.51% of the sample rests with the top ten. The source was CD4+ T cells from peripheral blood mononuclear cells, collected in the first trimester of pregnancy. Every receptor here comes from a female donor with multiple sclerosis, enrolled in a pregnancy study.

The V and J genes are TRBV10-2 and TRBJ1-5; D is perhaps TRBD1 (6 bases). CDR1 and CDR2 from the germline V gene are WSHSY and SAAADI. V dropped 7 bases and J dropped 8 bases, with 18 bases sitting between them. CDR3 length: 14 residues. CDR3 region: CASIDGGPGEPQHF. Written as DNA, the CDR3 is TGCGCCAGCATTGATGGGGGCCCCGGGGAGCCCCAGCATTTT.

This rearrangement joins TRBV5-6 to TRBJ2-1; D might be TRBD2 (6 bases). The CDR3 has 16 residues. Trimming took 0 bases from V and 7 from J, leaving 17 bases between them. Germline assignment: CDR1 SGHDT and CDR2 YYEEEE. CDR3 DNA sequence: TGTGCCAGCAGCTTGGTTACGGGACTCCCACGGAATGAGCAGTTCTTC. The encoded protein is CASSLVTGLPRNEQFF.

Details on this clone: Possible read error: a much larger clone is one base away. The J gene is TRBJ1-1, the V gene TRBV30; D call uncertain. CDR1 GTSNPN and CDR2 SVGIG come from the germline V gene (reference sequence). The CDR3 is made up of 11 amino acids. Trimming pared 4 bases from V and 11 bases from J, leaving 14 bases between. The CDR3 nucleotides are TGTGCCTGGAAATTGCTAAGATGGGCTTTCTTT. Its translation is CAWKLLRWAFF.

Written as DNA, the CDR3 is TGTGCCAGCAGCATTACAGGGACTGGGGCCAACGTCCTGACTTTC. Translating it yields CASSITGTGANVLTF. The gene calls are TRBV7-9 and TRBJ2-6; D might be TRBD1 (6 bases). This CDR3 spans 15 amino acids. The germline gives CDR1 SEHNR, CDR2 FQNEAQ (reference sequence). The germline V and J ends were trimmed by 5 bases and 2 bases, with 10 bases remaining between them.

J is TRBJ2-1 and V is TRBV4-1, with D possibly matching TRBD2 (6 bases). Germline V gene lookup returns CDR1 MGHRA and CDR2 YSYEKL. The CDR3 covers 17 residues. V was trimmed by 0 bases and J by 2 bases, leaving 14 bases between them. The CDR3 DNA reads TGCGCCAGCAGCCAAGATAGTTCTCCGGGAGCCTACAATGAGCAGTTCTTC. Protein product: CASSQDSSPGAYNEQFF.

The chain's CDR3 is CASSPYLLTEPTISGANVLTF. CDR3 bases: TGTGCCAGTAGTCCCTACCTCTTGACAGAACCGACCATCTCTGGGGCCAACGTCCTGACTTTC. The rearrangement links TRBV19 to TRBJ2-6, with a tentative D call TRBD1 (5 bases). Per germline, CDR1 LNHDA and CDR2 SQIVND (reference sequence). This CDR3 has 21 amino acids. The ends were cut back, 5 bases at V and 0 bases at J, with 26 bases in the middle.

The CDR3 nucleotides read TGTGCCAGCAAGGGAGGGGGGGCTGGGACCGGGGAGCTGTTTTTT. Encoded protein: CASKGGGAGTGELFF. V gene TRBV11-2 combines with J gene TRBJ2-2; D perhaps matches TRBD2 (7 bases). This CDR3 has 15 amino acids. V dropped 7 bases and J dropped 5 bases, with 17 bases sitting between them. Germline lookup yields CDR1 SGHAT and CDR2 FQNNGV. Drawing the rest from reference TRBV11-2 and TRBJ2-2, the complete variable domain is EAGVAQSPRYKIIEKRQSVAFWCNPISGHATLYWYQQILGQGPKLLIQFQNNGVVDDSQLPKDRFSAERLKGVDSTLKIQPAKLEDSAVYLCASKGGGAGTGELFFGEGSRLTVL.

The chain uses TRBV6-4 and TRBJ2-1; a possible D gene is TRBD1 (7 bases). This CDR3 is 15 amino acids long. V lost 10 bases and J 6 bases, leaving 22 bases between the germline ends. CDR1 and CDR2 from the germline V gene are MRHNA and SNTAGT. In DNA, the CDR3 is TGTGCCACCCGCGTAGCGGACAGGTCTTTCAATGAGCAGTTCTTC. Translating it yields CATRVADRSFNEQFF.

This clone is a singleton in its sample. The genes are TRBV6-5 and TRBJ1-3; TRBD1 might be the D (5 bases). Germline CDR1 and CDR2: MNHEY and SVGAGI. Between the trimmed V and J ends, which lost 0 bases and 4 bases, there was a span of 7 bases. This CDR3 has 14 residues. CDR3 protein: CASSYSDTGNTIYF. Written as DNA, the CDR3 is TGTGCCAGCAGTTACTCGGACACCGGAAACACCATATATTTT.

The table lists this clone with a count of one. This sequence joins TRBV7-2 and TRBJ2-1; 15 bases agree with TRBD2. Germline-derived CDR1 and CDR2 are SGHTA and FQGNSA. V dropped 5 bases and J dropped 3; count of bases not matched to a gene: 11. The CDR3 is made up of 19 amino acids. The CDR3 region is CASSPWGLAGGQGYNEQFF. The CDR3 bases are TGTGCCAGCAGCCCCTGGGGACTAGCGGGAGGCCAGGGCTACAATGAGCAGTTCTTC.

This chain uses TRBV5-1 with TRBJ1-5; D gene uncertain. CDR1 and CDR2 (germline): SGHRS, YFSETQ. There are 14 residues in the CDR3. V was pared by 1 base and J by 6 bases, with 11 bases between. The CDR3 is CASSLSSPSQPQHF. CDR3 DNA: TGCGCCAGCAGCTTGTCCTCCCCGAGTCAGCCCCAGCATTTT.

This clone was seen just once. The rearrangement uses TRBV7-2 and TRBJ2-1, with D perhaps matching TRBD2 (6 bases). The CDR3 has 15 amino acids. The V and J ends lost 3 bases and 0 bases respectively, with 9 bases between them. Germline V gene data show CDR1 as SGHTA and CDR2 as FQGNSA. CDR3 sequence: CASSLGLGSYNEQFF. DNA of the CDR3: TGTGCCAGCAGCTTGGGACTTGGCTCCTACAATGAGCAGTTCTTC.

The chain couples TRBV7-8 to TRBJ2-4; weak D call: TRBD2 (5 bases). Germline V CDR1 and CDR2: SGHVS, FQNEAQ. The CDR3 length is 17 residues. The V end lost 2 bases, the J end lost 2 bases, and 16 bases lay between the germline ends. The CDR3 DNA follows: TGTGCCAGCAGCTTATGGCGCAGGACGGGAACCAAAAACATTCAGTACTTC. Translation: CASSLWRRTGTKNIQYF.

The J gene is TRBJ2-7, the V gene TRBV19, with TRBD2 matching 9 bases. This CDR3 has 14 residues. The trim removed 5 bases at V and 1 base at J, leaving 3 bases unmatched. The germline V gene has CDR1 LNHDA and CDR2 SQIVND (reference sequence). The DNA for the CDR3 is TGTGCCAGTAGTGTGGGACTAGCATCCTACGAGCAGTACTTC. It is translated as CASSVGLASYEQYF. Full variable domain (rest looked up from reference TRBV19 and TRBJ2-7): DGGITQSPKYLFRKEGQNVTLSCEQNLNHDAMYWYRQDPGQGLRLIYYSQIVNDFQKGDIAEGYSVSREKKESFPLTVTSAQKNPTAFYLCASSVGLASYEQYFGPGTRLTVT.

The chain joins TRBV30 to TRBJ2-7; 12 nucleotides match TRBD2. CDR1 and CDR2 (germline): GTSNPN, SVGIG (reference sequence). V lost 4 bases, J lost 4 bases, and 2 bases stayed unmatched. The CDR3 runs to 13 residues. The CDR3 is CAWKGTSGYEQYF. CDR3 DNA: TGTGCCTGGAAGGGGACTAGCGGGTACGAGCAGTACTTC.

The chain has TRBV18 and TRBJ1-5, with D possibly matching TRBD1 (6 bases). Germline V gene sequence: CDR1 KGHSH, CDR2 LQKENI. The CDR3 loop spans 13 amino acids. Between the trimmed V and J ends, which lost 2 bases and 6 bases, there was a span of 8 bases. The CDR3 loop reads CASSPSRGQPQHF. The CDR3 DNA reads TGTGCCAGCTCACCAAGCAGGGGTCAGCCCCAGCATTTT.

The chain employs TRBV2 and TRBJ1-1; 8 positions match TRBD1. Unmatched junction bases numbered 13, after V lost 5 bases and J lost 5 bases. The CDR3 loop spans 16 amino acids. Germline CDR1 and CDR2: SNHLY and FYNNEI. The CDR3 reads CASSRTGLGVRTEAFF. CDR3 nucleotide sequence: TGTGCCAGCAGTCGGACAGGGTTGGGAGTAAGGACTGAAGCTTTCTTT.

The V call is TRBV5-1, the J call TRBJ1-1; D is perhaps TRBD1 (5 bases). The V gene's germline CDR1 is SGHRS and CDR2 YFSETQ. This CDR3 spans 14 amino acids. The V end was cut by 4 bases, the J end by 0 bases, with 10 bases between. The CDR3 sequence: CASSPSGVNTEAFF. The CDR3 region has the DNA TGCGCCAGCAGCCCCTCGGGGGTGAACACTGAAGCTTTCTTT.

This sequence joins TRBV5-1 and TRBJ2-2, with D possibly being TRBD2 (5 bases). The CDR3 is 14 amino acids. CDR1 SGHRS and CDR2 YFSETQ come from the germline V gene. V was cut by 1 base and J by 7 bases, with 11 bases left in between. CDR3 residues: CASSLQAEDGELFF. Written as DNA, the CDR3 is TGCGCCAGCAGCTTGCAAGCGGAGGACGGGGAGCTGTTTTTT.

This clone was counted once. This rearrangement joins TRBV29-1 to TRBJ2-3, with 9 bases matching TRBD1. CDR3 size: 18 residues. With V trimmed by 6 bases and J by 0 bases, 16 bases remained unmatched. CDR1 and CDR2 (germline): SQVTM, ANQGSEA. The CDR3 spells CSVNPRQGGDPSTDTQYF. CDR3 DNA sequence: TGCAGCGTCAACCCACGACAGGGGGGAGACCCTAGCACAGATACGCAGTATTTT.

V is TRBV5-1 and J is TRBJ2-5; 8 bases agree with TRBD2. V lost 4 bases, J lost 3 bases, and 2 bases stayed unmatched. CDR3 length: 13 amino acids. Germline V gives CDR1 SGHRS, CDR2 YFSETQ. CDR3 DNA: TGCGCCAGCAGCCCACTAGCGGAAGAGACCCAGTACTTC. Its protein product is CASSPLAEETQYF.

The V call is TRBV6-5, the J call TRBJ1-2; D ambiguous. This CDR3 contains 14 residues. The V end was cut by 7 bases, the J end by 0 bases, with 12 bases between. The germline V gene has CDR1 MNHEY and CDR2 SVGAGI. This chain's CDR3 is CASTRGVANYGYTF. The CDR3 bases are TGTGCCAGCACCCGCGGGGTAGCTAACTATGGCTACACCTTC.

The DNA for the CDR3 is TGTGCCAGCAGCTTAACGCACGGGACAGGGGCGTTTTCCTATGGCTACACCTTC. This gives the protein CASSLTHGTGAFSYGYTF. The V and J genes are TRBV7-3 and TRBJ1-2, with TRBD1 identical over 10 bases. From germline, CDR1 is SGHTA and CDR2 FQGTGA. This CDR3 has 18 residues. Trimming cost V 0 bases and J 4 bases; bases outside gene matches: 11.

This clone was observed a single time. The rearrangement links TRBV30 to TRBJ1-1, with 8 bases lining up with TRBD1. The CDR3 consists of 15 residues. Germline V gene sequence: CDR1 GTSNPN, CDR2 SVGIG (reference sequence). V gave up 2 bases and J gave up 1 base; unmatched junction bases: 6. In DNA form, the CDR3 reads TGTGCCTGGAGTCGCCTAGGGACAGGGAACACTGAAGCTTTCTTT. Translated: CAWSRLGTGNTEAFF.

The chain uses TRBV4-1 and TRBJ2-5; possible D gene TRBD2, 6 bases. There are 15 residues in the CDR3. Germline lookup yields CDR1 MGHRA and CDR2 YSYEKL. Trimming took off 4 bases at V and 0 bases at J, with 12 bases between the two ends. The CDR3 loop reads CASSLTSSHQETQYF. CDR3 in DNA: TGCGCCAGCAGCCTCACTAGCAGCCACCAAGAGACCCAGTACTTC.

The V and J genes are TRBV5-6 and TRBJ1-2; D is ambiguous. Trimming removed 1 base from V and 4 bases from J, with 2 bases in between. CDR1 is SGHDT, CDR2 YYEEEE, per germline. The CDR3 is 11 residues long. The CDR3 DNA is TGTGCCAGCAGCTTGCGCTATGGCTACACCTTC. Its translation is CASSLRYGYTF.

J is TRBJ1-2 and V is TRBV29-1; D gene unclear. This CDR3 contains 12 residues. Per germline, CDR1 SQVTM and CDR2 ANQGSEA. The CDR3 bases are TGCAGTGGGGAGGCAGCTAACTATGGCTACACCTTC. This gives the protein CSGEAANYGYTF.